A selection of T cell receptor beta chains follows, all from one sample in a study of tumor and adjacent non-tumor tissue in lung cancer. TCRdb reprocessed the multiplex PCR reads with MiXCR, giving one entry per CDR3 protein. The repertoire holds more than 35,000 distinct CDR3 sequences, with roughly 60% as singletons. The source material was distant non-tumor lung tissue. These receptors came from a middle-aged woman with non-small cell lung cancer. CDR3s include the opening cysteine and the closing phenylalanine or tryptophan. The D gene is left open where the match is weak. Clone size appears in some rows only: once, few, many, or a class for an expanded clone.

clone_size: -
j_call: TRBJ1-6
d_call: -
v_call: TRBV6-1
cdr3_nt: TGTACCAGCCCGGACAATGATATTTCACCCCTCCACTTT
cdr3_aa: CTSPDNDISPLHF

clone_size: many
j_call: TRBJ1-2
d_call: TRBD1
v_call: TRBV6-5
cdr3_nt: TGTGCCAGCAGTTACCCGACAGGGGAAGGTGGCTACACCTTC
cdr3_aa: CASSYPTGEGGYTF

clone_size: -
j_call: TRBJ2-3
d_call: -
v_call: TRBV10-3
cdr3_nt: TGTGCCATCTTAGGCGGGCGGAGCACAGATTCGCAGTATTTT
cdr3_aa: CAILGGRSTDSQYF

clone_size: -
j_call: TRBJ1-1
d_call: -
v_call: TRBV11-3
cdr3_nt: TGTGCCAGCAGCCTGCGGCCTGTAGCTTTCTTT
cdr3_aa: CASSLRPVAFF

clone_size: -
j_call: TRBJ2-1
d_call: -
v_call: TRBV6-1
cdr3_nt: TGTGCCAGCAGTGAGGAGCAGGAGTACAATGAGCAGCTCTTC
cdr3_aa: CASSEEQEYNEQLF

clone_size: -
j_call: TRBJ2-4
d_call: -
v_call: TRBV12-3/TRBV12-4
cdr3_nt: TGTGCCAGCTGTAAAACCGGACAGACCCCACATAGAAACATTCAGTACTTC
cdr3_aa: CASCKTGQTPHRNIQYF

clone_size: -
j_call: TRBJ2-3
d_call: -
v_call: TRBV6-2/TRBV6-3
cdr3_nt: TGTTCCAGCAGTTATGGCCCGATCTTACAGGGAGGAGGAATAGATACGCAGTATTTT
cdr3_aa: CSSSYGPILQGGGIDTQYF

clone_size: many
j_call: TRBJ2-3
d_call: -
v_call: TRBV12-3/TRBV12-4
cdr3_nt: TGTGCCAGCAGTTTAAGGGTTACAGATACGCAGTATTTT
cdr3_aa: CASSLRVTDTQYF

clone_size: -
j_call: TRBJ1-2
d_call: TRBD1
v_call: TRBV6-1
cdr3_nt: TGTACCAGCACCTCCCAGGGGGGGCCCCATGGCTACACCTTC
cdr3_aa: CTSTSQGGPHGYTF

clone_size: -
j_call: TRBJ2-5
d_call: -
v_call: TRBV11-2
cdr3_nt: TGTGCCAGCAGCCTAAGACCGACGGAGGGAGAGACCCAGCACTTC
cdr3_aa: CASSLRPTEGETQHF

clone_size: once
j_call: TRBJ2-7
d_call: -
v_call: TRBV20-1
cdr3_nt: TGCAGTGTTAGAGATCCGGGGCTCACCTACGAGCAGTACTTC
cdr3_aa: CSVRDPGLTYEQYF

clone_size: -
j_call: TRBJ1-3
d_call: -
v_call: TRBV28
cdr3_nt: TGTGCCAGCAGTGAATGGACCAACTCTCGAAACACCACATATTTT
cdr3_aa: CASSEWTNSRNTTYF

clone_size: -
j_call: TRBJ1-3
d_call: -
v_call: TRBV11-2
cdr3_nt: TGTGCCAGCAACCGAGCATCCGGGAACGCCATATATTTT
cdr3_aa: CASNRASGNAIYF

clone_size: many
j_call: TRBJ1-6
d_call: -
v_call: TRBV7-9
cdr3_nt: TGTGCCAGCAGCCCAGGGGCCCCCAATTCACCCCTCCACTTT
cdr3_aa: CASSPGAPNSPLHF

clone_size: -
j_call: TRBJ2-5
d_call: -
v_call: TRBV4-2
cdr3_nt: TGTGCCAGCGGCCAAGACGAGGCCAGGTTTCAGACACAGTACTTC
cdr3_aa: CASGQDEARFQTQYF

clone_size: -
j_call: TRBJ2-1
d_call: -
v_call: TRBV20-1
cdr3_nt: TGCAGTGCTAGCGTGGACAGCTACTACAATGAGCAGTTCTTC
cdr3_aa: CSASVDSYYNEQFF

clone_size: medium-sized
j_call: TRBJ1-6
d_call: TRBD1
v_call: TRBV6-1
cdr3_nt: TGTGCCAGCAGGACAGGGGGGTCACCCCTCCACTTT
cdr3_aa: CASRTGGSPLHF

clone_size: -
j_call: TRBJ1-6
d_call: -
v_call: TRBV11-2
cdr3_nt: TGTGTCAGGAGCTCAACATTAGGGATAAACCGGAGTTCACCCCTCTACTTT
cdr3_aa: CVRSSTLGINRSSPLYF

clone_size: -
j_call: TRBJ1-3
d_call: -
v_call: TRBV28
cdr3_nt: TGTGCCAGCACCCCTCTGATAGGGCCCGTCTTGGTCTTCTCGAACACCATATATTTT
cdr3_aa: CASTPLIGPVLVFSNTIYF

clone_size: -
j_call: TRBJ1-2
d_call: -
v_call: TRBV7-2
cdr3_nt: TGTGCCAGCAGCTCCTACCAAGGGGTTCTTGTCTATGGCTACACCTTC
cdr3_aa: CASSSYQGVLVYGYTF

clone_size: many
j_call: TRBJ1-4
d_call: TRBD1
v_call: TRBV5-1
cdr3_nt: TGCGCCAGCAGCATCGGACAGGGAAGGGAAAAACTGTTTTTT
cdr3_aa: CASSIGQGREKLFF

clone_size: once
j_call: TRBJ1-5
d_call: -
v_call: TRBV6-5
cdr3_nt: TGTGCCAGCAGAAGAATTGCAGGGACTAGCACAGATACGCAGCATTTT
cdr3_aa: CASRRIAGTSTDTQHF

clone_size: -
j_call: TRBJ2-1
d_call: -
v_call: TRBV4-2
cdr3_nt: TGTGCCAGCAGTCAAGTTTGGGCCGGGAGCTCCTTCAATGAGCAGTTCTTC
cdr3_aa: CASSQVWAGSSFNEQFF

clone_size: -
j_call: TRBJ2-7
d_call: TRBD1
v_call: TRBV11-3
cdr3_nt: TGTGCCAGCAGCTTCCGGGACAGGGGCACGGAGCAGTACTTC
cdr3_aa: CASSFRDRGTEQYF

clone_size: -
j_call: TRBJ2-3
d_call: -
v_call: TRBV11-2
cdr3_nt: TGTGTCAGCAGCCCTTTAAGCGCGGCAGATACGCAATATTTT
cdr3_aa: CVSSPLSAADTQYF

clone_size: -
j_call: TRBJ2-1
d_call: TRBD2
v_call: TRBV20-1
cdr3_nt: TGCAGTGTTAGTTTGTTAGCGGGTGGACTTAGTGTGCAGTTCTTC
cdr3_aa: CSVSLLAGGLSVQFF

clone_size: -
j_call: TRBJ2-5
d_call: -
v_call: TRBV24-1
cdr3_nt: TGTGCCACCAGTGATGGGACAAAAGAGACTCAGTGCTTC
cdr3_aa: CATSDGTKETQCF

clone_size: -
j_call: TRBJ2-2
d_call: TRBD1
v_call: TRBV29-1
cdr3_nt: TGCAGCGTTTCCCGACAGGGCCTCGACACCGAGGGGCTGTTTTTT
cdr3_aa: CSVSRQGLDTEGLFF

clone_size: many
j_call: TRBJ1-1
d_call: -
v_call: TRBV4-1
cdr3_nt: TGCGCCAGCAGCCAAGACCCGGGACTACGGAACACTGAAGCTTTCTTT
cdr3_aa: CASSQDPGLRNTEAFF

clone_size: -
j_call: TRBJ1-6
d_call: -
v_call: TRBV6-6
cdr3_nt: TGTGCCAGCAGCCCCTCGGGAAATAATCCACTCCTCCACTTT
cdr3_aa: CASSPSGNNPLLHF